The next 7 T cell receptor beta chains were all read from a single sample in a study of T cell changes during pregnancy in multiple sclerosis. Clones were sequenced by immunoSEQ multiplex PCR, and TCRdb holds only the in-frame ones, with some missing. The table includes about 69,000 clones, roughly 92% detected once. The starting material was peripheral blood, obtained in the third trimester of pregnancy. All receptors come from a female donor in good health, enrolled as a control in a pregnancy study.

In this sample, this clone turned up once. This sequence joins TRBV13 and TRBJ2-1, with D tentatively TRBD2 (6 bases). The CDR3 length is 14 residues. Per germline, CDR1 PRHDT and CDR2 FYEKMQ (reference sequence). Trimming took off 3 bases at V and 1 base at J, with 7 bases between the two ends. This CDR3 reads CASSFSGSYNEQFF. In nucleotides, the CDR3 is TGTGCCAGCAGCTTCAGCGGGTCCTACAATGAGCAGTTCTTC.

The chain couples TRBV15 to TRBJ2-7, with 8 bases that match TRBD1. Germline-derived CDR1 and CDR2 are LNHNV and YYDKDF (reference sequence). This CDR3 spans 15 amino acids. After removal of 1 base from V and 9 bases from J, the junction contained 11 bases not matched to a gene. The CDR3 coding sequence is TGTGCCACCAGCAGAGTCAGGGGGCAGGGGGCAGCGCAGTACTTC. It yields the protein CATSRVRGQGAAQYF.

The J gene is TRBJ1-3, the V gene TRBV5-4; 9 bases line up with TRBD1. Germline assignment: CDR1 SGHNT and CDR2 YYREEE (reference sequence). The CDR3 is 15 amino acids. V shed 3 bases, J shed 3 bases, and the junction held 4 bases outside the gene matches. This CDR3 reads CASSSGQGRGNTIYF. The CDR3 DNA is TGTGCCAGCAGCTCGGGACAGGGTCGTGGAAACACCATATATTTT.

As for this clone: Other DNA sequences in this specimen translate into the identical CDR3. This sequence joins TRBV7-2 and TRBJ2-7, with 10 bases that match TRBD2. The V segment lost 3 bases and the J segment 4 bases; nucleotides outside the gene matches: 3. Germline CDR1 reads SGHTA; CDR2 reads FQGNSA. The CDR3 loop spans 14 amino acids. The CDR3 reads CASSFLAGGYEQYF. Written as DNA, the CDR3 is TGTGCCAGCAGCTTTTTAGCGGGAGGTTACGAGCAGTACTTC.

DNA of the CDR3: TGTGCCAGCAGCTCGGGGGGGGGCTCCCAAGAGACCCAGTACTTC. Protein: CASSSGGGSQETQYF. The V call is TRBV7-3, the J call TRBJ2-5, with TRBD2 matching over 8 bases. Germline CDR1 is SGHTA and CDR2 is FQGTGA. The CDR3 loop spans 15 amino acids. V was clipped by 4 bases and J by 1 base; unmatched bases: 5.

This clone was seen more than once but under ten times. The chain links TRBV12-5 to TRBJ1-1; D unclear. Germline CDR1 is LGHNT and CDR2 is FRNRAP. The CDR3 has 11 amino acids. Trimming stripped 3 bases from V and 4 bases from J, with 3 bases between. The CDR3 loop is CASGLLTEAFF. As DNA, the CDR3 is TGTGCTAGTGGTTTACTCACTGAAGCTTTCTTT.

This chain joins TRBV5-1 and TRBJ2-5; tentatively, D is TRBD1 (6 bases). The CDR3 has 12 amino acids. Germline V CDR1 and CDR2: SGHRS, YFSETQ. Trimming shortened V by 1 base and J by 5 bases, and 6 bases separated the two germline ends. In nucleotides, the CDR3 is TGCGCCAGCAGCTTGAGGGGGGAGACCCAGTACTTC. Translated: CASSLRGETQYF.